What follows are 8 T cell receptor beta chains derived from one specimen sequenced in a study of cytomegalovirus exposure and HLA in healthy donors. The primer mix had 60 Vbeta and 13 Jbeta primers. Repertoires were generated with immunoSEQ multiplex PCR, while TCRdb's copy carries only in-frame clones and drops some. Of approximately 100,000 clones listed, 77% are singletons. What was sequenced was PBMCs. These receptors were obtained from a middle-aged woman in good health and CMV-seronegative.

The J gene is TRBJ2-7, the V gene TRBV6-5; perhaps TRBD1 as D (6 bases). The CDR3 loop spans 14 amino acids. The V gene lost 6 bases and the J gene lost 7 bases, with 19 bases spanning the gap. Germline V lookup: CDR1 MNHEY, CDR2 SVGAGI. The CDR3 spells CASRPGTRPEEQYF. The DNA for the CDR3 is TGTGCCAGCAGGCCTGGGACACGCCCAGAGGAGCAGTACTTC.

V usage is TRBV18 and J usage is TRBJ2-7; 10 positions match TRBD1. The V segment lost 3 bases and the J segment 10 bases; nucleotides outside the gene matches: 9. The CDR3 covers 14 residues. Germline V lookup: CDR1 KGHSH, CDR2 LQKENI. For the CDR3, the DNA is TGTGCCAGCTCACCCGGGACAGGGGAGTCTCCCCAGTACTTC. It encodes CASSPGTGESPQYF.

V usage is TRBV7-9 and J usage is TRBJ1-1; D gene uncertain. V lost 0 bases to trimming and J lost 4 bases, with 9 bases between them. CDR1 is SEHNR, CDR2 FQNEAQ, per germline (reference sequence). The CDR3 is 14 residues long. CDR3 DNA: TGTGCCAGCAGCTTAGCCCTTTCGGGCACTGAAGCTTTCTTT. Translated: CASSLALSGTEAFF.

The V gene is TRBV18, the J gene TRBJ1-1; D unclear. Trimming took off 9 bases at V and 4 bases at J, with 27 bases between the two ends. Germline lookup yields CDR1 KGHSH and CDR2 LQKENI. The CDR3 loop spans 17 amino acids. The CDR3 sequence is CASLMVLVEVDGTEAFF. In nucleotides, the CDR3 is TGTGCCAGTTTGATGGTTCTCGTTGAGGTGGATGGCACTGAAGCTTTCTTT.

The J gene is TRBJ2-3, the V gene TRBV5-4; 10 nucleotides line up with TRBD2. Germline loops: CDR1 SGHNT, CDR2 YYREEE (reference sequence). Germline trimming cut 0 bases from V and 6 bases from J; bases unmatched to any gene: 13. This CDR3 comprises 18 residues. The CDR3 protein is CASSLALGSGGEGDTQYF. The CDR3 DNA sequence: TGTGCCAGCAGCTTGGCCCTTGGGAGCGGGGGGGAGGGGGATACGCAGTATTTT.

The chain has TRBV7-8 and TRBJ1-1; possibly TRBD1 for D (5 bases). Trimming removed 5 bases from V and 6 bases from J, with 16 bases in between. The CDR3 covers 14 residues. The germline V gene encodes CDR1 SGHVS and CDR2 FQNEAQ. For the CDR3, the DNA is TGTGCCAGCAGCCCCGCGGGGCCCGGGTCTGAAGCTTTCTTT. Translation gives CASSPAGPGSEAFF.

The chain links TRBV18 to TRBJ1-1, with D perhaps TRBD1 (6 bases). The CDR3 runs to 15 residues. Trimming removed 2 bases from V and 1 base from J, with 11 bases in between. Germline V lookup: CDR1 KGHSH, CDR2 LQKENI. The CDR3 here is CASSPGGMRNTEAFF. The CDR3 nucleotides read TGTGCCAGCTCACCAGGGGGCATGAGGAACACTGAAGCTTTCTTT. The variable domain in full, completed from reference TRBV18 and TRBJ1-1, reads NAGVMQNPRHLVRRRGQEARLRCSPMKGHSHVYWYRQLPEEGLKFMVYLQKENIIDESGMPKERFSAEFPKEGPSILRIQQVVRGDSAAYFCASSPGGMRNTEAFFGQGTRLTVV.

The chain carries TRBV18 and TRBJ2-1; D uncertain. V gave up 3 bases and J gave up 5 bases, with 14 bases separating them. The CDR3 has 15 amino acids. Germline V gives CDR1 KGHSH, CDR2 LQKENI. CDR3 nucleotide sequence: TGTGCCAGCTCACCGGGTCGGAGCGCCGACAATGAGCAGTTCTTC. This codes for CASSPGRSADNEQFF.